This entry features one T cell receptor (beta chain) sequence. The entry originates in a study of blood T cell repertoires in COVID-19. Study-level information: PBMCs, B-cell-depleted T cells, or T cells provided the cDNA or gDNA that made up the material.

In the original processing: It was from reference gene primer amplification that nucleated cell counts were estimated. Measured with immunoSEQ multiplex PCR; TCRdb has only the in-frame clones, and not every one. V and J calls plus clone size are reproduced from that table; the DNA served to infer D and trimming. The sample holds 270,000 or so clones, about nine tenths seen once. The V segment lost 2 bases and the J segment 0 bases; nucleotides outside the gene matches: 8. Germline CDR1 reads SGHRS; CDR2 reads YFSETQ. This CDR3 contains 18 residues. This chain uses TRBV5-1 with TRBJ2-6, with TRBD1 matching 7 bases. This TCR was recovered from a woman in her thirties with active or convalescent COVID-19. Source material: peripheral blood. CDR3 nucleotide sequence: TGCGCCAGCAGCTTAATGGGACAGACTTTCTCTGGGGCCAACGTCCTGACTTTC. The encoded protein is CASSLMGQTFSGANVLTF.